The clone carrying this T cell receptor (beta chain) has only a few counts. Amplification of TCR beta CDR3 regions was performed using RNA transcripts as template. The TCR CDR3 was amplified in a first-round RT-PCR using the HTBI primer set. TCRdb itself ran the multiplex PCR reads through MiXCR, one entry per CDR3 protein. The sample includes a few hundred thousand distinct CDR3 sequences, 13% to 15% seen only once; the top ten take 13%. This entry is derived from a study of T cells in Graves' hyperthyroidism and ophthalmopathy. The wider study: Blood from the periphery was taken at initial diagnosis, before any treatment.

Clinicians diagnosed patients from clinical symptoms, serum thyroxine and TRAb, thyroid ultrasound and orbital computed tomography. With 6 bases clipped from V and 3 bases from J, the junction kept 3 bases outside the gene matches. Per germline, CDR1 WNHNN and CDR2 SYGVQD (reference sequence). The CDR3 length is 14 residues. Sequenced input: blood. The V and J genes are TRBV10-1 and TRBJ2-2; 8 nucleotides agree with TRBD1. The clonotype originates from a middle-aged woman with Graves' hyperthyroidism that later progressed to Graves' ophthalmopathy. The CDR3 sequence is CASRSGQDTGELFF. The CDR3 nucleotides read TGCGCCAGCAGGTCGGGACAGGACACCGGGGAGCTGTTTTTT.